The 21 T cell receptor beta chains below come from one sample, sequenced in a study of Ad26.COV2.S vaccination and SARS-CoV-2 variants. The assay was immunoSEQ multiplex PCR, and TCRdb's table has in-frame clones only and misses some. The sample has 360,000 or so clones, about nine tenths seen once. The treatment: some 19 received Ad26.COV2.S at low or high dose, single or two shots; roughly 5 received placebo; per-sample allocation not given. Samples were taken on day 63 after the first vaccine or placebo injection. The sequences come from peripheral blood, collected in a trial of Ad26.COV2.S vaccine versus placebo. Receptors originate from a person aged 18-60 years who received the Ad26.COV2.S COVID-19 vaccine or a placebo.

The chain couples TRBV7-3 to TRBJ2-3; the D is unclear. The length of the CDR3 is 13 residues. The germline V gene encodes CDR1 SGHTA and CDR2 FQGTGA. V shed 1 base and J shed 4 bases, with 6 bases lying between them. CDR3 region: CASSLRESDTQYF. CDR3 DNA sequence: TGTGCCAGCAGCTTAAGAGAGTCAGATACGCAGTATTTT.

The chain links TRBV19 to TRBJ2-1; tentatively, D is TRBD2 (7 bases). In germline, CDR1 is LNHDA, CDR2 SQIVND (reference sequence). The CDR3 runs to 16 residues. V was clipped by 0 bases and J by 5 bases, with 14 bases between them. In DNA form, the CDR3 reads TGTGCCAGTAGTATAGATAGGGGGGGGTACAACAATGAGCAGTTCTTC. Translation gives CASSIDRGGYNNEQFF.

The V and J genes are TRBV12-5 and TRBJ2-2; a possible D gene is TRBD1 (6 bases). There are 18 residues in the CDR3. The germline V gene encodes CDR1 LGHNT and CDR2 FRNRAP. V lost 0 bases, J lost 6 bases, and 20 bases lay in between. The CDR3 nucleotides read TGTGCTAGTGGTTTGGTCCCCCCTCGACAGGCGAAGGCCGGGGAGCTGTTTTTT. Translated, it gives CASGLVPPRQAKAGELFF.

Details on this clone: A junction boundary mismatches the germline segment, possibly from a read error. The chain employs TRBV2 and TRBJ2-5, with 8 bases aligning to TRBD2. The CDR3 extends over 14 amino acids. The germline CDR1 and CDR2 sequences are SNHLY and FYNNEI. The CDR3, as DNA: TGTGCCAGCATTGAAGTTAGCGGGGTGGAGACCCAGTACTTC. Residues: CASIEVSGVETQYF. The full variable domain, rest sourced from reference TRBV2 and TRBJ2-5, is EPEVTQTPSHQVTQMGQEVILRCVPISNHLYFYWYRQILGQKVEFLVSFYNNEISEKSEIFDDQFSVERPDGSNFTLKIRSTKLEDSAMYFCASIEVSGVETQYFGPGTRLLVL.

CDR3 nucleotides: TGTGCCAGTAGTATAGGGGACACCGGCTACACCTTC. It translates to CASSIGDTGYTF. The rearrangement joins TRBV19 to TRBJ1-2, with D possibly TRBD1 on 6 matching bases. This CDR3 region has 12 residues. V shed 1 base and J shed 8 bases, with 8 bases lying between them. CDR1 is LNHDA, CDR2 SQIVND, per germline (reference sequence).

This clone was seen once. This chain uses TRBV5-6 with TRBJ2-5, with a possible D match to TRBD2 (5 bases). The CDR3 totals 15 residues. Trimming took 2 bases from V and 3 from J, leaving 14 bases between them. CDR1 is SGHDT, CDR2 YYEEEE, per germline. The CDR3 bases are TGTGCCAGCAGCTTCGGGCTAGCCCCGGAAGAGACCCAGTACTTC. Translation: CASSFGLAPEETQYF.

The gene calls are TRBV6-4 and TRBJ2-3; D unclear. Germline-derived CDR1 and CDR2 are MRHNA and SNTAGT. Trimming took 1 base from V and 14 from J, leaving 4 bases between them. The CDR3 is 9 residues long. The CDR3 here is CASSDFLYF. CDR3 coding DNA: TGTGCCAGCAGTGACTTTCTGTATTTT.

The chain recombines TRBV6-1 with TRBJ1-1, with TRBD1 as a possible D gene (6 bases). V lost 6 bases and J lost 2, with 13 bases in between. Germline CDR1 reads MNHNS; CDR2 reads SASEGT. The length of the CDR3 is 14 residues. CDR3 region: CASRARTVNTEAFF. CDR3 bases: TGTGCCAGCAGGGCACGGACAGTAAACACTGAAGCTTTCTTT.

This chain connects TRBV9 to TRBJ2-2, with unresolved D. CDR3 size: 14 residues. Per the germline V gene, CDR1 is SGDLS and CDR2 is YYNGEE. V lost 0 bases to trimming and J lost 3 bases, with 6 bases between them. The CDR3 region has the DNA TGTGCCAGCAGCGTAGGACTTGACACCGGGGAGCTGTTTTTT. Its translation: CASSVGLDTGELFF.

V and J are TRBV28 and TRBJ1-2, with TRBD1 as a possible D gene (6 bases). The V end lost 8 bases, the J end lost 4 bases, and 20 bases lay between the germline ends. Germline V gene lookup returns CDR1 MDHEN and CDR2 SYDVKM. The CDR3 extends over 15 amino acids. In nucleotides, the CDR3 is TGTGCCAGCGCCCAGGAGGGGGACGGGGGCTATGGCTACACCTTC. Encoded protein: CASAQEGDGGYGYTF.

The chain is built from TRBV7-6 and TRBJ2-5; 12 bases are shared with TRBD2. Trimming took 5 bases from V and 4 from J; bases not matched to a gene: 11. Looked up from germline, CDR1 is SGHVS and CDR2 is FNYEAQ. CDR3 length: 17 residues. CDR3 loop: CASSRLAGAPGLETQYF. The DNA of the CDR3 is TGTGCCAGCAGCCGACTAGCGGGGGCGCCAGGGTTAGAGACCCAGTACTTC.

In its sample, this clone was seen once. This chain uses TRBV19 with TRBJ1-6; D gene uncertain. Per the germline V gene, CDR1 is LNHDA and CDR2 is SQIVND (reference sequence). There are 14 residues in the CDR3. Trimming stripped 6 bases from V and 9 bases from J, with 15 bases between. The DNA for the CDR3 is TGTGCCAGTAGCCTCAGAGCGGGAGGTTCACCCCTCCACTTT. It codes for CASSLRAGGSPLHF.

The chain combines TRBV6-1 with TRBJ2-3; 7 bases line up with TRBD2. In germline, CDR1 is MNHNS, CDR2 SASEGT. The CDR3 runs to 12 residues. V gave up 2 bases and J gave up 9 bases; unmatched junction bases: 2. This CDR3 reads CASSEWGGTQYF. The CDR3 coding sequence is TGTGCCAGCAGTGAATGGGGGGGGACGCAGTATTTT.

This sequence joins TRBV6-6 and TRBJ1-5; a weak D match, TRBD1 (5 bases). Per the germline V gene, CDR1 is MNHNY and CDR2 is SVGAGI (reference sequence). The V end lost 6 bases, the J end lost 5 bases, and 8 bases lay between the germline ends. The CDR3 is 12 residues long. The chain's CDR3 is CASSREYQPQHF. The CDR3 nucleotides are TGTGCCAGCAGCAGGGAATATCAGCCCCAGCATTTT.

The CDR3 nucleotides are TGTGCCAGCAGTTACTCGATAAGCGGGGGGGCGTATGAGCAGTTCTTC. Encoded protein: CASSYSISGGAYEQFF. The chain is built from TRBV6-2 or TRBV6-3 and TRBJ2-1; 10 bases agree with TRBD2. The CDR3 covers 16 residues. Germline CDR1 is MNHEY and CDR2 is SVGEGT. V was clipped by 0 bases and J by 8 bases; unmatched bases: 7.

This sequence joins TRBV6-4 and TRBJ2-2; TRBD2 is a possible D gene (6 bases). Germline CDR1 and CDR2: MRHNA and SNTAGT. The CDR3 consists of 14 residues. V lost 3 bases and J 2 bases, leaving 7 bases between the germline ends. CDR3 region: CASSEGTNTGELFF. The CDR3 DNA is TGTGCCAGCAGTGAGGGGACTAACACCGGGGAGCTGTTTTTT.

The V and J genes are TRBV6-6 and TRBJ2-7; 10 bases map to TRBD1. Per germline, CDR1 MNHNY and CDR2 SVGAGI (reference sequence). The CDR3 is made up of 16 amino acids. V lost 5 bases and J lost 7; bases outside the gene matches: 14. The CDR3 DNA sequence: TGTGCCAGCAGTGGGACAGGGGCTTCGAGGGATTCGGAGCAGTACTTC. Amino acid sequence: CASSGTGASRDSEQYF.

The CDR3 DNA reads as TGTGCCAGCTCACCCCAGGGTCACACTGAAGCTTTCTTT. Its translation is CASSPQGHTEAFF. J is TRBJ1-1 and V is TRBV18; D possibly corresponds to TRBD1 (5 bases). The V end was cut by 3 bases, the J end by 3 bases, with 8 bases between. Germline assignment: CDR1 KGHSH and CDR2 LQKENI. The CDR3 contains 13 residues. Combining the CDR3 with reference TRBV18 and TRBJ1-1 gives the whole variable domain NAGVMQNPRHLVRRRGQEARLRCSPMKGHSHVYWYRQLPEEGLKFMVYLQKENIIDESGMPKERFSAEFPKEGPSILRIQQVVRGDSAAYFCASSPQGHTEAFFGQGTRLTVV.

The CDR3 is CASSLANGLNTEAFF. The DNA for the CDR3 is TGCGCCAGCAGCTTGGCCAATGGACTGAACACTGAAGCTTTCTTT. The gene calls are TRBV5-1 and TRBJ1-1; D uncertain. CDR1 is SGHRS and CDR2 is YFSETQ in the germline V gene. The V end was cut by 0 bases, the J end by 0 bases, with 9 bases between. The CDR3 extends over 15 amino acids. The full variable domain, its missing parts supplied by reference TRBV5-1 and TRBJ1-1, is KAGVTQTPRYLIKTRGQQVTLSCSPISGHRSVSWYQQTPGQGLQFLFEYFSETQRNKGNFPGRFSGRQFSNSRSEMNVSTLELGDSALYLCASSLANGLNTEAFFGQGTRLTVV.

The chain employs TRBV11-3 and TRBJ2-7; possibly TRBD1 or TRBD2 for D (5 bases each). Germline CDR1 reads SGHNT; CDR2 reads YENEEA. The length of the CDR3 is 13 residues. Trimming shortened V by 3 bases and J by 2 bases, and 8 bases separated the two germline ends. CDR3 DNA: TGTGCCAGCAGCTTGGGGACCACCTACGAGCAGTACTTC. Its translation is CASSLGTTYEQYF.

This CDR3 reads CASSLIGGDTQYF. CDR3 sequence (DNA): TGTGCCAGCAGCCTCATAGGGGGCGATACGCAGTATTTT. The chain employs TRBV3-1 (or the pseudogene TRBV3-2) and TRBJ2-3; 7 nucleotides match TRBD1. V was pared by 4 bases and J by 6 bases, with 4 bases of the junction left unmatched. Germline CDR1 is LGHDT and CDR2 is YNNKEL (reference sequence). This CDR3 is built from 13 residues.